This T cell receptor beta chain was sequenced in a study of cytomegalovirus exposure and HLA in healthy donors. General study findings and limits: A later analysis found common viral pathogens apparently linked to several of the most significant clusters. TCR beta chains numbering some 150 were designated cytomegalovirus-associated. With DRB1 most and HLA-C fewest, TCR association rates differed between HLA loci in a later analysis. Earlier analysis found most TCR beta V segments productive about 90% or about 30% of the time.

A word on this clone: Its antigen is not identified.

The V end was cut by 7 bases, the J end by 1 base, with 11 bases between. The CDR3 has 14 amino acids. CDR1 is MNHEY and CDR2 is SVGAGI in the germline V gene. This PCR relied on a set of 60 Vbeta primers and 13 Jbeta primers. Method: immunoSEQ multiplex PCR; TCRdb's copy keeps in-frame clones and lacks some. Of more than 150,000 clones listed, around 75% are singletons. The sequenced material came from PBMCs. This sequence was found in a woman younger than 45 in good health and CMV-seropositive. V usage is TRBV6-5 and J usage is TRBJ1-3, with D possibly being TRBD1 (6 bases). The CDR3 region is CASKQGISGNTIYF. The CDR3 DNA sequence: TGTGCCAGCAAACAGGGTATTTCTGGAAACACCATATATTTT.